This T cell receptor beta chain was identified during a study of shared clonotypes between healthy human individuals. Clones were sequenced by immunoSEQ multiplex PCR, and TCRdb holds only the in-frame ones, with some missing. The data show under 1,100,000 clones, around 76% seen once. Comment on this clone: This CDR3 is also generated by other DNA sequences in the sample.

V was shortened by 9 bases and J by 1 base, with 8 bases between the two germline ends. Per germline, CDR1 KGHSH and CDR2 LQKENI. The CDR3 sequence is 12 residues long. This receptor was obtained from a man aged 18 to 29 in good health. This sequence joins TRBV18 and TRBJ2-3; possible D gene TRBD2, 6 bases. The sequenced sample consisted of memory CD4+ T cells sorted from blood. Subset denoted: CD45RA-negative fraction. CDR3 bases: TGTGCCAGTTCGGGAGGCACAGATACGCAGTATTTT. Protein: CASSGGTDTQYF.